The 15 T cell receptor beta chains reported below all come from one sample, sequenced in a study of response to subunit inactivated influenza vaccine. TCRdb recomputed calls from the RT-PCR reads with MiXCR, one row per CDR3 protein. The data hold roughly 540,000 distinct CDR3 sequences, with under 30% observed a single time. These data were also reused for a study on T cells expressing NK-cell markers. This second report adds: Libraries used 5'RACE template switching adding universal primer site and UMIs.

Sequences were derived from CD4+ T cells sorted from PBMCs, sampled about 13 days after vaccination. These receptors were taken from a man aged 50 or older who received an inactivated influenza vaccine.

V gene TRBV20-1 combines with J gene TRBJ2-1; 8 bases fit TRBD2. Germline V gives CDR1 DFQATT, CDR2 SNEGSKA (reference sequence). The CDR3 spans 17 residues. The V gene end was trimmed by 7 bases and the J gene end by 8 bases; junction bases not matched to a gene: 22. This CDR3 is CSVTRSGRISGIYEQFF. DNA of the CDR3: TGCAGTGTGACCAGGAGCGGGAGAATTAGTGGTATCTATGAGCAGTTCTTC.

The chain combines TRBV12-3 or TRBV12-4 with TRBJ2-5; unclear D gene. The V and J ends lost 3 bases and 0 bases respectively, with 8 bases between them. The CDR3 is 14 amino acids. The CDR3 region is CASSLWYDQETQYF. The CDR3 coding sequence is TGTGCCAGCAGTTTGTGGTATGACCAAGAGACCCAGTACTTC.

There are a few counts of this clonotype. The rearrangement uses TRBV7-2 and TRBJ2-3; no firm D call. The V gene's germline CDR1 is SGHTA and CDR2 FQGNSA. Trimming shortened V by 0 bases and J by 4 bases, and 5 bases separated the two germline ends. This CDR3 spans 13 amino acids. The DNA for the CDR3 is TGTGCCAGCAGCTTAGCCAGCGCAGATACGCAGTATTTT. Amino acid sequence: CASSLASADTQYF.

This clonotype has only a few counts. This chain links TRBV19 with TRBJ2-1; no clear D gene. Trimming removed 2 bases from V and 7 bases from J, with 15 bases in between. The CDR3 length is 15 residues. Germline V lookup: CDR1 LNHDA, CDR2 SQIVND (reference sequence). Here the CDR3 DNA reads TGTGCCAGTAGTATACAGACGCTACCCTTAAATGAGCAGTTCTTC. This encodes CASSIQTLPLNEQFF. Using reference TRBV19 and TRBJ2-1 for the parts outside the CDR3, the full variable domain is DGGITQSPKYLFRKEGQNVTLSCEQNLNHDAMYWYRQDPGQGLRLIYYSQIVNDFQKGDIAEGYSVSREKKESFPLTVTSAQKNPTAFYLCASSIQTLPLNEQFFGPGTRLTVL.

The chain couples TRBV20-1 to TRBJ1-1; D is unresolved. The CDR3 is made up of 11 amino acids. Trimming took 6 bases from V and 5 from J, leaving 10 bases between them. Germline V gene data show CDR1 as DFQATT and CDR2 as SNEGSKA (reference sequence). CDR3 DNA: TGCAGTGCACTGGACGGGACTGAAGCTTTCTTT. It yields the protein CSALDGTEAFF.

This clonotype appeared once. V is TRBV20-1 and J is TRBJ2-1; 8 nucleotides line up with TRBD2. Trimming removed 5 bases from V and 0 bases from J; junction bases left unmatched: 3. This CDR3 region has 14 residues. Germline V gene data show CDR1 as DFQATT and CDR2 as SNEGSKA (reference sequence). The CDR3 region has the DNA TGCAGTGCTGACGGGACTAGCTCCTACAATGAGCAGTTCTTC. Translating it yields CSADGTSSYNEQFF.

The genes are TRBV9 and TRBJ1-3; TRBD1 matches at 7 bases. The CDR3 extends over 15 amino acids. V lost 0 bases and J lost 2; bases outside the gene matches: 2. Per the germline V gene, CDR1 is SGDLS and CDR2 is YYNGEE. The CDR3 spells CASSVAGQPGNTIYF. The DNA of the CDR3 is TGTGCCAGCAGCGTAGCGGGACAGCCTGGAAACACCATATATTTT.

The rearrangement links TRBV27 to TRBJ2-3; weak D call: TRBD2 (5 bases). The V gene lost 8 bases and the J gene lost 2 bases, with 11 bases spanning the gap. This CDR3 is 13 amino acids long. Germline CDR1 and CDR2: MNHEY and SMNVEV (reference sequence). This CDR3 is CASRGINTDTQYF. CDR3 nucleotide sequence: TGTGCCAGCCGGGGAATAAACACAGATACGCAGTATTTT.

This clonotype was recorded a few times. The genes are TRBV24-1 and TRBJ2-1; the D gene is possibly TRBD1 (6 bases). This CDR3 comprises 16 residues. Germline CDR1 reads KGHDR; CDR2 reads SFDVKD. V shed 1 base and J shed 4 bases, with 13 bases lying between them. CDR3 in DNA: TGTGCCACCAGTGATTTAGGGCAGGGGTCTTACAATGAGCAGTTCTTC. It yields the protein CATSDLGQGSYNEQFF.

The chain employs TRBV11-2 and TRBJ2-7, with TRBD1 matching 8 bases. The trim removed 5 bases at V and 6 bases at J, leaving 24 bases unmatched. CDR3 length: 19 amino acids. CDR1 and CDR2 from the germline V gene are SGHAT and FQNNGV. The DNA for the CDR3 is TGTGCCAGCAGCCGACTATCGAAGGGACAGGAGAAGGGGGGAGGCGAGCAGTACTTC. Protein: CASSRLSKGQEKGGGEQYF.

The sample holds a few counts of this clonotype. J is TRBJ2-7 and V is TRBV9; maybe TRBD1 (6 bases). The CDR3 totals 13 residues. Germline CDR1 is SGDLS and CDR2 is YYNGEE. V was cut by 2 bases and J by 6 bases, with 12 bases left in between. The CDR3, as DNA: TGTGCCAGCAGCGTTGACAGGTCCGGCGAGCAGTACTTC. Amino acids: CASSVDRSGEQYF.

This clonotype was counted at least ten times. The CDR3 loop is CASSWDRTDTQYF. CDR3 coding DNA: TGTGCCAGCAGTTGGGACAGGACAGATACGCAGTATTTT. The chain carries TRBV28 and TRBJ2-3, with TRBD1 matching 8 bases. V lost 4 bases to trimming and J lost 3 bases; unmatched junction nucleotides: 0. This CDR3 is 13 amino acids long. CDR1 and CDR2 from the germline V gene are MDHEN and SYDVKM.

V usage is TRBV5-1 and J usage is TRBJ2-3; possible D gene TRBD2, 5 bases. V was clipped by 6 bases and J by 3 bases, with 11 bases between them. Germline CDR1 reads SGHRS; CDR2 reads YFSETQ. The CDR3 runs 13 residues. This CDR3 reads CASTTSGTDTQYF. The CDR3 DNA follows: TGCGCCAGCACCACGTCGGGGACAGATACGCAGTATTTT.

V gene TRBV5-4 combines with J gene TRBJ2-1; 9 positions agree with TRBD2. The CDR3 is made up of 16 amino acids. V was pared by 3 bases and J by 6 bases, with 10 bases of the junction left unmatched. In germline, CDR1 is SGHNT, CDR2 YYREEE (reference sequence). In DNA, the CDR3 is TGTGCCAGCAGCTCCCCGACTAGCGGACCTTTCAATGAGCAGTTCTTC. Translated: CASSSPTSGPFNEQFF.

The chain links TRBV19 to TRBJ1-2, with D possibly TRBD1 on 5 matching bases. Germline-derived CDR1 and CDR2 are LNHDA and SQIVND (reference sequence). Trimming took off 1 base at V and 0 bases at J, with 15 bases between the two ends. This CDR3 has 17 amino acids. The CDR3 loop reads CASSIVVSWDSNYGYTF. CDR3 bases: TGTGCCAGTAGTATAGTGGTCAGCTGGGACTCTAACTATGGCTACACCTTC.